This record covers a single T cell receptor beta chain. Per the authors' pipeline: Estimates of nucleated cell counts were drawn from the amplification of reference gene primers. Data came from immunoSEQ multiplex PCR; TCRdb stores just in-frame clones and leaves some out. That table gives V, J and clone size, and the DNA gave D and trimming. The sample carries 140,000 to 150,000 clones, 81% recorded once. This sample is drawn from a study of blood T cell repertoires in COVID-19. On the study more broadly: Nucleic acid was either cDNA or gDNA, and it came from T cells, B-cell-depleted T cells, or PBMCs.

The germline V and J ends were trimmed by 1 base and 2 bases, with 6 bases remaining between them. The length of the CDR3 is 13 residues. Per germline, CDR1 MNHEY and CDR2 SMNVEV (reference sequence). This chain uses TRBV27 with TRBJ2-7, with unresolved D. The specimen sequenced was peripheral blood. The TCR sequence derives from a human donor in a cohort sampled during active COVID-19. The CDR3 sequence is CASSLYGPYEQYF. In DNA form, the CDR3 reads TGTGCCAGCAGTTTATACGGTCCCTACGAGCAGTACTTC.